This TCR beta chain originates from a study of CD8+ T cells in alopecia areata. Sample treatment: oral pan-JAK inhibitor, 5-10 mg twice daily. Following RNA extraction, reverse transcription yielded cDNA that acted as the sequencing template. The repertoire was sequenced with immunoSEQ multiplex PCR; TCRdb's copy has only in-frame clones and lacks some. The sample comprises 90,000 to 150,000 clones, about three fifths of which are singletons, and just under 30% rests with the top ten. The TCR sequence derives from a human donor with alopecia areata. The material sequenced was CD8+ T cells sorted from blood, taken at week 4, from a patient treated with tofacitinib.

The CDR3 loop reads CASSYSGPGDEQYF. CDR3 DNA: TGTGCCAGCAGTTACTCCGGCCCGGGGGACGAGCAGTACTTC. This rearrangement joins TRBV6-5 to TRBJ2-7; D is perhaps TRBD2 (6 bases). The germline V gene encodes CDR1 MNHEY and CDR2 SVGAGI. The CDR3 has 14 residues. Trimming took off 0 bases at V and 5 bases at J, with 11 bases between the two ends.